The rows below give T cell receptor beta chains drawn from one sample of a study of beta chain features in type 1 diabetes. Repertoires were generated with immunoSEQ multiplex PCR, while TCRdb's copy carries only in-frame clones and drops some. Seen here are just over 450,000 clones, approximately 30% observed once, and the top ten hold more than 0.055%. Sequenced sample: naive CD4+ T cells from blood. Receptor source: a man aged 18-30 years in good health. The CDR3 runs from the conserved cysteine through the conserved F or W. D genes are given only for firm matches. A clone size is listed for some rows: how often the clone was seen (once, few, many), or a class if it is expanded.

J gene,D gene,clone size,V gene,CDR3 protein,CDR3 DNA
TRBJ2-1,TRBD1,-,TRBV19,CASSTQGIDNEQFF,TGTGCCAGTAGTACACAGGGGATTGACAATGAGCAGTTCTTC
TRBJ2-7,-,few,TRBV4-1,CASSQDWHLVQYF,TGCGCCAGCAGCCAAGATTGGCATTTAGTACAGTACTTC
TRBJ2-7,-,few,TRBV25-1,CASSGPLGQYF,TGTGCCAGCAGTGGTCCGCTTGGGCAGTACTTC
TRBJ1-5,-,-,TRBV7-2,CASRLNRDQPQHF,TGTGCCAGCCGACTCAACAGAGATCAGCCCCAGCATTTT
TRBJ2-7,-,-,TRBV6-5,CASSYSETEIGQYF,TGTGCCAGCAGTTACTCAGAGACAGAAATCGGGCAGTACTTC
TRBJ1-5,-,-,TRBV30,CAWSVGSNNQPQHF,TGTGCCTGGAGTGTAGGCAGCAACAATCAGCCCCAGCATTTT
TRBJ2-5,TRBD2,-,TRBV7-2,CASSLSGSLETQYF,TGTGCCAGCAGCTTAAGCGGGAGCCTCGAGACCCAGTACTTC
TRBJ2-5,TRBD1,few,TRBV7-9,CASSLVRTGQETQYF,TGTGCCAGCAGCTTAGTCCGGACAGGACAAGAGACCCAGTACTTC
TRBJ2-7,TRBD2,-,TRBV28,CASRVAGVRRSYEQYF,TGTGCCAGCAGAGTAGCGGGGGTTCGGAGGTCCTACGAGCAGTACTTC
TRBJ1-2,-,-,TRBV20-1,CSVRGANGYTF,TGCAGTGTACGAGGGGCAAATGGCTACACCTTC
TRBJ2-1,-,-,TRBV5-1,CASSLGGEGYNEQFF,TGCGCCAGCAGCTTGGGCGGAGAGGGCTACAATGAGCAGTTCTTC
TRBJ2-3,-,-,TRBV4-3,CASSQGGGTDTQYF,TGCGCCAGCAGCCAAGGGGGGGGCACAGATACGCAGTATTTT
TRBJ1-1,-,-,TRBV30,CAWNGGLSYTEAFF,TGTGCCTGGAATGGGGGACTATCTTACACTGAAGCTTTCTTT